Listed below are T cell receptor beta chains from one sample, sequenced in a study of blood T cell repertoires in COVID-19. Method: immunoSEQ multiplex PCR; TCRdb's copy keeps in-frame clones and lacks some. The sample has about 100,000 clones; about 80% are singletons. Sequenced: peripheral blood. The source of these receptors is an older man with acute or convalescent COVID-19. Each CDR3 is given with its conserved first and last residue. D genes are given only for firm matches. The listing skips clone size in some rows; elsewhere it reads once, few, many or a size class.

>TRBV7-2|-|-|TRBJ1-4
CASSFDSLNEKLFF
TGTGCCAGCAGCTTTGACAGCCTCAATGAAAAACTGTTTTTT
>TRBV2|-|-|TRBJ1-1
CASSEAGRGRAFF
TGTGCCAGCAGTGAAGCTGGCAGGGGACGCGCTTTCTTT
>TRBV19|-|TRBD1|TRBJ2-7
CASSVKVTGNEQYF
TGTGCCAGTAGCGTTAAAGTGACAGGGAACGAGCAGTACTTC
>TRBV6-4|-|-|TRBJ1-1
CASSDYEGTEAFF
TGTGCCAGCAGTGACTACGAGGGCACTGAAGCTTTCTTT
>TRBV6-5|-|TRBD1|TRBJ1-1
CASRNSGQGGTEAFF
TGTGCCAGCAGGAACTCGGGACAGGGTGGAACTGAAGCTTTCTTT
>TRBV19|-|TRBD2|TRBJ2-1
CASSTSGTHNEQFF
TGTGCCAGTTCCACTAGCGGGACACACAATGAGCAGTTCTTC
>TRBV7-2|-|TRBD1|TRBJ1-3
CASTFNRGGGNTIYF
TGTGCCAGCACCTTTAACAGGGGAGGTGGAAACACCATATATTTT
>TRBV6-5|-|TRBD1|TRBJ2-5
CASRNRGSETQYF
TGTGCCAGCAGAAACAGGGGGAGCGAGACCCAGTACTTC
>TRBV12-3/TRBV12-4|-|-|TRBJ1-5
CASSSGNNQPQHF
TGTGCCAGCAGTTCAGGGAACAATCAGCCCCAGCATTTT
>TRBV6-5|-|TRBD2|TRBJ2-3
CASRTSGGTDTQYF
TGTGCCAGCAGAACGAGCGGGGGCACAGATACGCAGTATTTT
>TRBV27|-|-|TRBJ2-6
CASSRVGANVLTF
TGTGCCAGCAGCCGAGTTGGGGCCAACGTCCTGACTTTC
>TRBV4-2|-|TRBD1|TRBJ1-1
CASSTGTGMNTEAFF
TGTGCCAGCAGCACGGGGACAGGGATGAACACTGAAGCTTTCTTT
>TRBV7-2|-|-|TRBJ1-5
CASSLEGRAGNQPQHF
TGTGCCAGCAGCTTAGAAGGCAGGGCTGGCAATCAGCCCCAGCATTTT
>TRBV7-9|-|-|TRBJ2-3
CASSFPGADTQYF
TGTGCCAGCAGTTTCCCCGGGGCAGATACGCAGTATTTT
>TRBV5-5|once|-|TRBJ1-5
CASSLAGVNQPQHF
TGTGCCAGCAGCTTGGCCGGGGTTAATCAGCCCCAGCATTTT
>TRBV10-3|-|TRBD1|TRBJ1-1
CAIRLDRENTEAFF
TGTGCCATCAGACTGGACAGGGAGAACACTGAAGCTTTCTTT
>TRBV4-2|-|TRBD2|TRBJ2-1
CASSQGAGGDNEQFF
TGTGCCAGCAGCCAAGGAGCGGGGGGGGACAATGAGCAGTTCTTC
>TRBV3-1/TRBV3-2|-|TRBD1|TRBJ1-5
CASSDRVNQPQHF
TGTGCCAGCAGTGACAGGGTAAATCAGCCCCAGCATTTT
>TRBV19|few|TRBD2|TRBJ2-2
CASSWRGSTGELFF
TGTGCCAGTAGTTGGCGGGGGAGTACCGGGGAGCTGTTTTTT
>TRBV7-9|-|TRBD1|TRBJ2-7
CASSLGSGQVYEQYF
TGTGCCAGCAGCTTAGGTTCGGGACAGGTCTACGAGCAGTACTTC
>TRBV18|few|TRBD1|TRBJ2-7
CASSPLPGQGFEQYF
TGTGCCAGCTCACCACTGCCGGGACAGGGCTTCGAGCAGTACTTC
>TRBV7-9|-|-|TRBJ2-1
CASSSLEDEQFF
TGTGCCAGCAGCTCCCTAGAGGATGAGCAGTTCTTC
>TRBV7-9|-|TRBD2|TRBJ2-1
CASSPDPAGDKNEQFF
TGTGCCAGCAGCCCAGATCCAGCGGGGGACAAAAATGAGCAGTTCTTC
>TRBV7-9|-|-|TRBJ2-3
CASSTDSPTDTQYF
TGTGCCAGCAGTACGGACTCACCAACAGATACGCAGTATTTT
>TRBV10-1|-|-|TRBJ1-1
CASSPGGAVRTEAFF
TGCGCCAGCAGCCCCGGCGGGGCGGTTCGGACTGAAGCTTTCTTT
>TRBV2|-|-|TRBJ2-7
CARGSPGVSSYEQYF
TGTGCCAGGGGCTCCCCAGGGGTAAGCTCCTACGAGCAGTACTTC
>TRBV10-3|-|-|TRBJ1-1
CAIKGGDTEAFF
TGTGCCATCAAGGGGGGGGACACTGAAGCTTTCTTT